This T cell receptor beta chain emerged from a study of Ad26.COV2.S vaccination and SARS-CoV-2 variants. Treatment of the sample: about 20 received Ad26.COV2.S at low or high dose, single or two shots; several received placebo; per-sample allocation not given. The study sampled participants on day 63 after the first vaccine or placebo injection. Assay used: immunoSEQ multiplex PCR; TCRdb lists only in-frame clones, some missing. This table holds hundreds of thousands of clones, roughly 90% found once. The sequence derives from a person between 18 and 65 years old who received the Ad26.COV2.S COVID-19 vaccine or a placebo. The sequenced sample was peripheral blood, obtained in a trial of Ad26.COV2.S vaccine versus placebo.

CDR3 residues: CASSVPTKDFSRQFTTGELFF. The CDR3 DNA sequence: TGTGCCAGCAGCGTCCCTACAAAGGACTTCTCCCGCCAATTCACTACCGGGGAGCTGTTTTTT. The rearrangement links TRBV7-6 to TRBJ2-2; a weak D match, TRBD2 (5 bases). The CDR3 extends over 21 amino acids. The V end was cut by 5 bases, the J end by 5 bases, with 33 bases between. The germline V gene has CDR1 SGHVS and CDR2 FNYEAQ.